Listed below are T cell receptor beta chains from one sample, sequenced in a study of beta chain features in type 1 diabetes. The repertoire was sequenced with immunoSEQ multiplex PCR; TCRdb's copy has only in-frame clones and lacks some. The data hold 850,000 to 900,000 clones, with roughly a sixth observed a single time. The specimen sequenced was naive CD4+ T cells from blood. The receptors were sampled from a woman between 18 and 30 years old in good health. The CDR3 runs from the conserved cysteine through the conserved F or W. Fields, in order: J gene, clone size, D gene, V gene, CDR3 DNA, CDR3 protein. D genes are given only for firm matches. The size field is filled for only some rows; it gives once, few, many or a size class.

J: TRBJ2-7; size: few; D: TRBD1; V: TRBV7-3; DNA: TGTGCCAGCAGTACTGACAGGGGGCTCGAGCAGTACTTC; CDR3: CASSTDRGLEQYF
J: TRBJ2-6; size: -; D: -; V: TRBV10-3; DNA: TGTGCCGTTGGGTCCTCTGGGGCCAACGTCCTGACTTTC; CDR3: CAVGSSGANVLTF
J: TRBJ2-2; size: few; D: -; V: TRBV5-4; DNA: TGTGCCAGCAGCCGTCAGGGTCGGAACACCGGGGAGCTGTTTTTT; CDR3: CASSRQGRNTGELFF
J: TRBJ2-7; size: -; D: TRBD2; V: TRBV10-2; DNA: TGCGCCAGCAGTGTAGGACTAGCGGGAGTTTACGAGCAGTACTTC; CDR3: CASSVGLAGVYEQYF
J: TRBJ2-7; size: few; D: TRBD2; V: TRBV6-1; DNA: TGTGCCAGCAGTGAAGAACTAGCGGGAGGGATAATACCCTCAACCTACGAGCAGTACTTC; CDR3: CASSEELAGGIIPSTYEQYF
J: TRBJ2-7; size: -; D: TRBD1; V: TRBV27; DNA: TGTGCCAGCAGACCTACAGGGGGCGACGAGCAGTACTTC; CDR3: CASRPTGGDEQYF
J: TRBJ2-6; size: few; D: -; V: TRBV28; DNA: TGTGCCAGCTCCCGACGGCAGCACCCCTACGTCCTGACTTTC; CDR3: CASSRRQHPYVLTF
J: TRBJ2-1; size: many; D: -; V: TRBV7-9; DNA: TGTGCCAGCAGCCCCTTCAATGAGCAGTTCTTC; CDR3: CASSPFNEQFF
J: TRBJ2-7; size: few; D: -; V: TRBV11-1; DNA: TGTGCCAGCAGCGAGCGGTTCGTCTACGAGCAGTACTTC; CDR3: CASSERFVYEQYF
J: TRBJ2-1; size: few; D: -; V: TRBV19; DNA: TGTGCCAGTAGTAGAGGTCTTAATGAGCAGTTCTTC; CDR3: CASSRGLNEQFF
J: TRBJ1-1; size: few; D: TRBD1; V: TRBV2; DNA: TGTGCCAGCAGTCGACAGGGCCCCGGGTATGCTGAAGCTTTCTTT; CDR3: CASSRQGPGYAEAFF
J: TRBJ2-1; size: -; D: -; V: TRBV11-2; DNA: TGTGCCAGCAGCTACATAGCGGCTAACAATGAGCAGTTCTTC; CDR3: CASSYIAANNEQFF
J: TRBJ2-7; size: few; D: -; V: TRBV9; DNA: TGTGCCAGCAGCGTTCTCCCAGGGAAGTCCTACGAGCAGTACTTC; CDR3: CASSVLPGKSYEQYF
J: TRBJ2-2; size: few; D: TRBD2; V: TRBV19; DNA: TGTGCCAGTAGTCCCCAGGGACTAGGAGTTGGCGGGGAGCTGTTTTTT; CDR3: CASSPQGLGVGGELFF
J: TRBJ2-5; size: -; D: -; V: TRBV18; DNA: TGTGCCAGCTCACAAATGAACAGGGAAGAGACCCAGTACTTC; CDR3: CASSQMNREETQYF
J: TRBJ2-5; size: few; D: -; V: TRBV18; DNA: TGTGCCAGCTCACCACAGGGTGTAACGGAGACCCAGTACTTC; CDR3: CASSPQGVTETQYF
J: TRBJ2-2; size: -; D: -; V: TRBV7-2; DNA: TGTGCCAGCAGCTTAGATCCCGGGGAGCTGTTTTTT; CDR3: CASSLDPGELFF
J: TRBJ2-7; size: -; D: -; V: TRBV7-9; DNA: TGTGCCAGCAGCCCCCGCGACTACGAGCAGTACTTC; CDR3: CASSPRDYEQYF
J: TRBJ2-4; size: few; D: TRBD2; V: TRBV6-6; DNA: TGTGCCAGCAGTTACGGTGGGGGAGGGAACATTCAGTACTTC; CDR3: CASSYGGGGNIQYF
J: TRBJ1-3; size: -; D: TRBD1; V: TRBV28; DNA: TGTGCCAGCCATATACAGGGGTTAGGAAACACCATATATTTT; CDR3: CASHIQGLGNTIYF
J: TRBJ2-4; size: few; D: -; V: TRBV7-2; DNA: TGTGCCAGCAGCTTACAAGGAAACATTCAGTACTTC; CDR3: CASSLQGNIQYF
J: TRBJ2-3; size: -; D: -; V: TRBV5-8; DNA: TGTGCCAGCAAGGGAGTGGCCACAGATACGCAGTATTTT; CDR3: CASKGVATDTQYF
J: TRBJ2-5; size: few; D: -; V: TRBV29-1; DNA: TGCAGCGTTGCTCTCCAACTAGAGACCCAGTACTTC; CDR3: CSVALQLETQYF
J: TRBJ2-7; size: few; D: -; V: TRBV6-1; DNA: TGTGCCGGGAGTGGAGCGGCAGGGAGGTTCGAGCAGTACTTC; CDR3: CAGSGAAGRFEQYF
J: TRBJ2-7; size: -; D: -; V: TRBV9; DNA: TGTGCCAGCAGCGTAGGTAATAGCGCGAGCTACGAGCAGTACTTC; CDR3: CASSVGNSASYEQYF
J: TRBJ2-1; size: -; D: TRBD2; V: TRBV18; DNA: TGTGCCAGCTCACCATCATTAGCGGGAGGGTCCTACAATGAGCAGTTCTTC; CDR3: CASSPSLAGGSYNEQFF
J: TRBJ2-5; size: few; D: TRBD2; V: TRBV9; DNA: TGTGCCAGCAGCGGAGGGGTAGCGGGAGCGGGGGAGACCCAGTACTTC; CDR3: CASSGGVAGAGETQYF
J: TRBJ2-7; size: -; D: -; V: TRBV6-5; DNA: TGTGCCAGCAAGGACAGCTACTACGAGCAGTACTTC; CDR3: CASKDSYYEQYF
J: TRBJ2-1; size: -; D: TRBD1; V: TRBV2; DNA: TGTGCCAGCAGGGGACAGTGGAGCTCCTACAATGAGCAGTTCTTC; CDR3: CASRGQWSSYNEQFF
J: TRBJ2-3; size: few; D: -; V: TRBV6-6; DNA: TGTGCCAGCAGTCAACGGGGCATTTTTAGCACAGATACGCAGTATTTT; CDR3: CASSQRGIFSTDTQYF
J: TRBJ2-5; size: -; D: -; V: TRBV4-2; DNA: TGTGCCAGCAGCCAAACCGGGACAAGAAGGGAGACCCAGTACTTC; CDR3: CASSQTGTRRETQYF
J: TRBJ2-1; size: few; D: TRBD2; V: TRBV29-1; DNA: TGCAGCGTTGAAGATCTTCGGACTAGCGGGAACCACAATGAGCAGTTCTTC; CDR3: CSVEDLRTSGNHNEQFF
J: TRBJ2-1; size: -; D: TRBD1; V: TRBV10-2; DNA: TGCGCCAGCAAAGAGCCGGGACAGTACAATGAGCAGTTCTTC; CDR3: CASKEPGQYNEQFF
J: TRBJ2-1; size: -; D: TRBD2; V: TRBV6-6; DNA: TGTGCCAGCACCGTTAGCGGGAGCTCCTACAATGAGCAGTTCTTC; CDR3: CASTVSGSSYNEQFF
J: TRBJ2-1; size: -; D: TRBD2; V: TRBV27; DNA: TGTGCCAGCAGCCAGACTAGCGGGACTCGGCAGTTCTTC; CDR3: CASSQTSGTRQFF